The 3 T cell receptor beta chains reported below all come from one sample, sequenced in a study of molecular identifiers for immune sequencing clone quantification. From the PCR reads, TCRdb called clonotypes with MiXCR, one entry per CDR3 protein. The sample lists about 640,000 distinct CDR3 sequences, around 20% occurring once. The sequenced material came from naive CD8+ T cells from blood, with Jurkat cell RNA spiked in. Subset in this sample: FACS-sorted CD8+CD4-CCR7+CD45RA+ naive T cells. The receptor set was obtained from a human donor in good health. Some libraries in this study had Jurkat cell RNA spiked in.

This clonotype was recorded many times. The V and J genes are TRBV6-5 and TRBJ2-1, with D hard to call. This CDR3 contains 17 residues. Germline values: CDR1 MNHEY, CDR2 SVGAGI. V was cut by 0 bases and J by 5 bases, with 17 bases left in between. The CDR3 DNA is TGTGCCAGCAGTTACTCGATTCAGCTACCGTACGACAATGAGCAGTTCTTC. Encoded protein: CASSYSIQLPYDNEQFF.

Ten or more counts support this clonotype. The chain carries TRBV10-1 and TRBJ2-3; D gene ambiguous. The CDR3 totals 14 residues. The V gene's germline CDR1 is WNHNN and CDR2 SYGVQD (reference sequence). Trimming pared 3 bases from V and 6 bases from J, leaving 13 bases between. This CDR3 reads CASSDSDGADTQYF. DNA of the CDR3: TGCGCCAGCAGTGACTCGGACGGAGCTGATACGCAGTATTTT.

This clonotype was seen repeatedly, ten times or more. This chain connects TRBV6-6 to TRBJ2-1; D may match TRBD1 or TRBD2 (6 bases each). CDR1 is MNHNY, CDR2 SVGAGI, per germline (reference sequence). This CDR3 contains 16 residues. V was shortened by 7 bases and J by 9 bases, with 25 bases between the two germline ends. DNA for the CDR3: TGTGCCAGCATCAACCTCAATCCCGGGGGCACCGGTGAGCAGTTCTTC. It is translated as CASINLNPGGTGEQFF.